Reported below is one T cell receptor (beta chain). Its antigen is unidentified. The sample originates from a study of T cell responses to AZD1222 COVID-19 vaccine. Findings of the study overall: Spike was spanned by vaccine-associated CD4 TCRs, with dominance at 160-218 and 743-854. White British ancestry dominated among donors, who included more females, and clonal diversity was possibly underestimated.

This table comes from immunoSEQ multiplex PCR, and its TCRdb copy is limited to in-frame clones, with some not included. Of about 190,000 clones in the sample, around 93% are singletons; the top ten hold about 9.3%. Trimming removed 2 bases from V and 6 bases from J, with 7 bases in between. Germline V lookup: CDR1 DFQATT, CDR2 SNEGSKA (reference sequence). The CDR3 contains 11 residues. This clonotype was obtained from an adult in good health. Here the sequenced sample was peripheral blood, taken on day 0 of AZD1222 vaccination. This chain joins TRBV20-1 and TRBJ1-2, with D possibly TRBD1 on 5 matching bases. This CDR3 is CSARTGHGYTF. CDR3 bases: TGCAGTGCTAGAACGGGGCATGGCTACACCTTC.